This T cell receptor (beta chain) was captured by sequencing in a study of blood T cell repertoires in COVID-19. Study-level information: T cells, B-cell-depleted T cells, or PBMCs provided the cDNA or gDNA that served as material.

Authors' methods: Amplification of reference gene primers provided the estimated nucleated cell counts. Produced via immunoSEQ multiplex PCR; TCRdb's table is partial and in-frame only. V and J calls and clone size are as listed in that table; D and trimming were resolved from the DNA. The table includes roughly 180,000 clones, roughly 83% detected once. All enrollees were roughly 18 to 95 years old and from 20 to 25 US areas. This clone was counted at least ten times. Sample: PBMCs or T cells enriched from blood (not recorded which). This receptor was obtained from a woman between 25 and 40 years old who had recovered from COVID-19.

In nucleotides, the CDR3 is TGTGCCAGCAGCTCCGGACAGGGCGTCTATGGCTACACCTTC. Residues: CASSSGQGVYGYTF. The chain links TRBV5-6 to TRBJ1-2, with 8 bases lining up with TRBD1. CDR1 is SGHDT, CDR2 YYEEEE, per germline. The trim removed 3 bases at V and 4 bases at J, leaving 5 bases unmatched. This CDR3 has 14 amino acids.